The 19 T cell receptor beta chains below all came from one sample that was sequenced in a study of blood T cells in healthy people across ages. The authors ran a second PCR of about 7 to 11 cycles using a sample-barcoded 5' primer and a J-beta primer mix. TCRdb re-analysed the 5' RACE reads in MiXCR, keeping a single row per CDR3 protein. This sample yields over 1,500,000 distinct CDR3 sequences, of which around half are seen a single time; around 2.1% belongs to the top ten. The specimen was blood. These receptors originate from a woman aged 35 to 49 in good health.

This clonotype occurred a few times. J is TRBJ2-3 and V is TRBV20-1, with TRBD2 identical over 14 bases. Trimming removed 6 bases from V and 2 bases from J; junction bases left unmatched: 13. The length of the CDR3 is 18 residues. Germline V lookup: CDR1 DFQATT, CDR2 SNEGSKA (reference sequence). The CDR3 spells CSARGLAGGQNFTDTQYF. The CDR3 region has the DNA TGCAGTGCCCGAGGACTAGCGGGGGGACAAAACTTCACAGATACGCAGTATTTT.

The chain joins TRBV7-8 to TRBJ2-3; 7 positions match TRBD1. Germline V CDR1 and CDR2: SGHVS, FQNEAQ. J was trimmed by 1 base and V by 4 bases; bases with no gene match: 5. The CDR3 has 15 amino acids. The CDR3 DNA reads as TGTGCCAGCAGCTACCACAGGGGAGGCACAGATACGCAGTATTTT. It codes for CASSYHRGGTDTQYF. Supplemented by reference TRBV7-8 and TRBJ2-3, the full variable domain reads GAGVSQSPRYKVAKRGQDVALRCDPISGHVSLFWYQQALGQGPEFLTYFQNEAQLDKSGLPSDRFFAERPEGSVSTLKIQRTQQEDSAVYLCASSYHRGGTDTQYFGPGTRLTVL.

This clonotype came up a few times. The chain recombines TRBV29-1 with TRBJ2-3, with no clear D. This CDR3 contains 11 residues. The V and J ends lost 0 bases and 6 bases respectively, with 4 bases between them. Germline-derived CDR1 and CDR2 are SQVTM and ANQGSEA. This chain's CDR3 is CSVEESDTQYF. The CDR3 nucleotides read TGCAGCGTTGAAGAGTCCGATACGCAGTATTTT.

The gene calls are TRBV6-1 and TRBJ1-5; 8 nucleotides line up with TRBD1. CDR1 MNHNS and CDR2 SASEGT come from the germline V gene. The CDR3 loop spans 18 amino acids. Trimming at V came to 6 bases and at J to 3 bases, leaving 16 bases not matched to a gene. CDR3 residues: CASSQGTGKRLNNQPQHF. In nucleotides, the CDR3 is TGTGCCAGCAGCCAAGGGACAGGTAAACGTTTGAACAATCAGCCCCAGCATTTT.

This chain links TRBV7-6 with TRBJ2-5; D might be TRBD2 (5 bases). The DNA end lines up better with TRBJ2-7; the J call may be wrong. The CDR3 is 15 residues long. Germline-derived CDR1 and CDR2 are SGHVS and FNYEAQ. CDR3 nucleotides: TGTGCCAGCAGTGCACAAAGCGGTCCCTCCTACGAGCAGTACTTC. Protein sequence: CASSAQSGPSYEQYF.

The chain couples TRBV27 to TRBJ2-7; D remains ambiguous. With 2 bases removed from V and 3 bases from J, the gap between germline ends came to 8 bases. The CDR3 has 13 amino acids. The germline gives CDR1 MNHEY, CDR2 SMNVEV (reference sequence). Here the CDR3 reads CASSLGWVYEQYF. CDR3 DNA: TGTGCCAGCAGTTTAGGTTGGGTCTACGAGCAGTACTTC.

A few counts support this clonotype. The DNA of the CDR3 is TGTGCCAGCAGTTTAGAAGTCGGGACTAGCTTTGAACACGAGCAGTACTTC. Translating it yields CASSLEVGTSFEHEQYF. This sequence joins TRBV28 and TRBJ2-7; 9 positions agree with TRBD2. Trimming cost V 2 bases and J 5 bases; bases outside gene matches: 13. The CDR3 extends over 17 amino acids. Germline CDR1 is MDHEN and CDR2 is SYDVKM.

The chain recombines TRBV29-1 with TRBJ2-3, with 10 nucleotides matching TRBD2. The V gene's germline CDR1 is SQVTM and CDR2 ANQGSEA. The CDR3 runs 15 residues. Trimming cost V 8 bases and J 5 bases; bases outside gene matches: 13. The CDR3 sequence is CSHRASSGGGDTQYF. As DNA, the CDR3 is TGCAGCCATAGGGCCTCCAGCGGGGGGGGAGATACGCAGTATTTT.

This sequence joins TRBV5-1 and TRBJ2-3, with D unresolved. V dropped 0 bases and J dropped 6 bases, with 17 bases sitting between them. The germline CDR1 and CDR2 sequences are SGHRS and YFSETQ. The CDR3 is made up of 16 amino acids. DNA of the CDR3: TGCGCCAGCAGCTTGGGAGGTTGGCAGCCCGGCGATACGCAGTATTTT. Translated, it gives CASSLGGWQPGDTQYF.

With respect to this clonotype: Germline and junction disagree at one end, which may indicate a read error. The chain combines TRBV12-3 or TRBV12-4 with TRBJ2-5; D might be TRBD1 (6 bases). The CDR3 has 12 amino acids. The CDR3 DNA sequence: TGTGCCAGCAGTTTGAGCCAGGGGACCCAGTGCTTC. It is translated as CASSLSQGTQCF.

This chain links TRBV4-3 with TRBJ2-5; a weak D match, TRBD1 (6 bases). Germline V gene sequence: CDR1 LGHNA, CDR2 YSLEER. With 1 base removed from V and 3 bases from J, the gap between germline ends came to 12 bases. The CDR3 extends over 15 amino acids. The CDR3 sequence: CASSQGSGTKETQYF. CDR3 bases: TGCGCCAGCAGCCAAGGGTCCGGGACAAAAGAGACCCAGTACTTC.

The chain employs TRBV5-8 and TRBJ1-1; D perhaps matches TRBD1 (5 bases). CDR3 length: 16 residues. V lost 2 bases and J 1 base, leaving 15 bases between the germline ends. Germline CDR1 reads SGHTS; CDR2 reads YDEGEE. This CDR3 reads CASSFQSGTANTEAFF. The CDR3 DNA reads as TGTGCCAGCAGCTTTCAATCCGGGACGGCGAACACTGAAGCTTTCTTT.

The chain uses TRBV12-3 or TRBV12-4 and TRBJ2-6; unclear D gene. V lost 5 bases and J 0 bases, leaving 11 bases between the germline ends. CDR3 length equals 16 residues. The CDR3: CASSISHFSGANVLTF. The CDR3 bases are TGTGCCAGCAGTATTAGTCACTTCTCTGGGGCCAACGTCCTGACTTTC.

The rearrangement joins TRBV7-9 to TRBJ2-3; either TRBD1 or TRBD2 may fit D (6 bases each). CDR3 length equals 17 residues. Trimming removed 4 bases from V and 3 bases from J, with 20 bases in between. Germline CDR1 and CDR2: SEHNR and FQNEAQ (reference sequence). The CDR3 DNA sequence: TGTGCCAGCAGCTCCCGCACAACCGGGGGCGGGACAGATACGCAGTATTTT. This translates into CASSSRTTGGGTDTQYF.

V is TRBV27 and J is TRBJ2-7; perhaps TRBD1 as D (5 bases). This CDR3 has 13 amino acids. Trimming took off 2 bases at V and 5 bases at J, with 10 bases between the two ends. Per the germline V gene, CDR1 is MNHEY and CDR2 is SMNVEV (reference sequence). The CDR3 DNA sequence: TGTGCCAGCAGTTTAGGGGCTTGGCACGAGCAGTACTTC. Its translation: CASSLGAWHEQYF.

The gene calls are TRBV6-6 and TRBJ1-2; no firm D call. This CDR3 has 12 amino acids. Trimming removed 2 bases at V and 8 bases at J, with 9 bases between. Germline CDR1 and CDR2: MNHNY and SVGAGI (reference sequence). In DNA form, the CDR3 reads TGTGCCAGCAGTTACGTGGGCCGGGGCTACACCTTC. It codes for CASSYVGRGYTF.

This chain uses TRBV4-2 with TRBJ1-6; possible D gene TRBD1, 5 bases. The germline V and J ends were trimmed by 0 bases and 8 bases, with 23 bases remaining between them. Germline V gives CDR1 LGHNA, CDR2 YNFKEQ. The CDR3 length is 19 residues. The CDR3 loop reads CASSQEARGTTHVDSPLHF. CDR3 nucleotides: TGTGCCAGCAGCCAAGAGGCAAGGGGCACCACCCACGTAGATTCACCCCTCCACTTT.

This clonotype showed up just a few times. CDR3 coding DNA: TGCAGCGTCCCGGGCCTAGCGGGGTCCGATGAGCAGTTCTTC. Translation gives CSVPGLAGSDEQFF. This chain connects TRBV29-1 to TRBJ2-1; 9 bases are shared with TRBD2. The CDR3 has 14 amino acids. The germline CDR1 and CDR2 sequences are SQVTM and ANQGSEA. J gave up 8 bases and V 6 bases, and 11 bases lay outside the gene matches.

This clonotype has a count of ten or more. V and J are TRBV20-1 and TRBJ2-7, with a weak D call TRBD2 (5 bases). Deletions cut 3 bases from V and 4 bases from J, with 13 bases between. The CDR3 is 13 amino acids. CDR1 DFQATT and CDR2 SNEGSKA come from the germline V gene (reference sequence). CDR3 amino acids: CSARTGVMYEQYF. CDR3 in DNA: TGCAGTGCTAGGACCGGGGTGATGTACGAGCAGTACTTC.